One TCR beta chain is described in this entry. Authors' processing steps: Estimation of nucleated cell counts relied on the amplification of reference gene primers. The table came from immunoSEQ multiplex PCR; TCRdb's copy has only in-frame clones and leaves some out. From that table come the V and J calls and clone size; the DNA was used to work out D and trimming. The data contain 150,000 to 200,000 clones, about 82% of them singletons. Deletions cut 9 bases from V and 0 bases from J, with 21 bases between. Germline V CDR1 and CDR2: LNHDA, SQIVND (reference sequence). The CDR3 sequence is 17 residues long. The data are from a study of blood T cell repertoires in COVID-19.

The TCR comes from a woman older than 75 with COVID-19, enrolled during active disease. The chain combines TRBV19 with TRBJ1-3; D gene ambiguous. What was sequenced was peripheral blood. The CDR3: CASVRAAPGGSGNTIYF. In DNA form, the CDR3 reads TGTGCCAGCGTCCGGGCGGCTCCGGGAGGCTCTGGAAACACCATATATTTT.